Each of the 9 T cell receptor beta chains below was sequenced from the same sample in a study of cytomegalovirus exposure and HLA in healthy donors. Amplification used 60 Vbeta primers and 13 Jbeta primers. TCRdb's copy holds only in-frame clones and misses some; the assay was immunoSEQ multiplex PCR. This sample yields around 150,000 clones, of which around 80% are seen a single time; 1.9% belongs to the top ten. What was sequenced was PBMCs. These receptors came from a man younger than 35 in good health and CMV-seronegative.

The chain has TRBV6-9 and TRBJ1-3; 7 nucleotides match TRBD1. The CDR3 contains 16 residues. V was pared by 4 bases and J by 2 bases, with 8 bases of the junction left unmatched. Looked up from germline, CDR1 is MNHGY and CDR2 is SVAAGI. CDR3 in DNA: TGTGCCAGCAGTTCTCGAGACAGGGAACCTGGAAACACCATATATTTT. Residues: CASSSRDREPGNTIYF.

The chain recombines TRBV4-1 with TRBJ1-5, with D maybe TRBD1 (5 bases). Between the trimmed V and J ends, which lost 4 bases and 4 bases, there was a span of 20 bases. The germline gives CDR1 MGHRA, CDR2 YSYEKL. This CDR3 has 17 residues. CDR3 protein: CASSPLFGGDGNQPQHF. For the CDR3, the DNA is TGCGCCAGCAGCCCCCTTTTCGGGGGGGATGGAAATCAGCCCCAGCATTTT.

The rearrangement uses TRBV29-1 and TRBJ1-1; maybe TRBD1 (6 bases). In germline, CDR1 is SQVTM, CDR2 ANQGSEA. The V and J ends lost 7 bases and 4 bases respectively, with 13 bases between them. The CDR3 runs 12 residues. CDR3 sequence reads: CSEQGSRTEAFF. CDR3 sequence (DNA): TGCAGCGAACAGGGTAGCCGCACTGAAGCTTTCTTT.

The chain links TRBV6-1 to TRBJ1-5; D is perhaps TRBD1 (5 bases). The V end lost 3 bases, the J end lost 7 bases, and 13 bases lay between the germline ends. CDR3 length equals 14 residues. In germline, CDR1 is MNHNS, CDR2 SASEGT. The CDR3 nucleotides read TGTGCCAGCAGTGACCCTGGGGGGGGACAGCCCCAGCATTTT. This codes for CASSDPGGGQPQHF.

The CDR3 is CASSATGVYNEQFF. DNA for the CDR3: TGCGCCAGCAGCGCGACGGGGGTCTACAATGAGCAGTTCTTC. The chain carries TRBV5-1 and TRBJ2-1; D might be TRBD2 (6 bases). This CDR3 comprises 14 residues. V was trimmed by 4 bases and J by 3 bases, leaving 11 bases between them. CDR1 and CDR2 from the germline V gene are SGHRS and YFSETQ.

This chain links TRBV7-9 with TRBJ1-4; weak D call: TRBD1 (5 bases). This CDR3 region has 15 residues. Per germline, CDR1 SEHNR and CDR2 FQNEAQ (reference sequence). Trimming removed 5 bases at V and 0 bases at J, with 10 bases between. CDR3 coding DNA: TGTGCCAGCAGCAGTCGGGGGGCAACTAATGAAAAACTGTTTTTT. This encodes CASSSRGATNEKLFF. The full variable domain, rest sourced from reference TRBV7-9 and TRBJ1-4, is DTGVSQNPRHKITKRGQNVTFRCDPISEHNRLYWYRQTLGQGPEFLTYFQNEAQLEKSRLLSDRFSAERPKGSFSTLEIQRTEQGDSAMYLCASSSRGATNEKLFFGSGTQLSVL.

The chain recombines TRBV29-1 with TRBJ2-3; D is perhaps TRBD1 (6 bases). CDR3 length equals 14 residues. Trimming stripped 5 bases from V and 3 bases from J, with 15 bases between. Germline V gene data show CDR1 as SQVTM and CDR2 as ANQGSEA. CDR3 sequence (DNA): TGCAGCGTTCGGCGAGGGGGTGGAACAGATACGCAGTATTTT. It codes for CSVRRGGGTDTQYF.

The DNA of the CDR3 is TGTGCCAGCGAAAAGCGCGGCAGGGAGGATGTTGCTTCTGAAGCTTTCTTT. Translation gives CASEKRGREDVASEAFF. The chain uses TRBV11-3 and TRBJ1-1, with a weak D call TRBD1 (5 bases). The CDR3 runs 17 residues. V lost 8 bases and J 6 bases, leaving 28 bases between the germline ends. Germline V gene lookup returns CDR1 SGHNT and CDR2 YENEEA. Full variable domain (missing parts from reference TRBV11-3 and TRBJ1-1): EAGVVQSPRYKIIEKKQPVAFWCNPISGHNTLYWYLQNLGQGPELLIRYENEEAVDDSQLPKDRFSAERLKGVDSTLKIQPAELGDSAVYLCASEKRGREDVASEAFFGQGTRLTVV.

The gene calls are TRBV29-1 and TRBJ2-3, with D maybe TRBD1 (7 bases). V lost 6 bases and J lost 2, with 15 bases in between. The CDR3 length is 14 residues. From germline, CDR1 is SQVTM and CDR2 ANQGSEA. The chain's CDR3 is CSVLGGGNTDTQYF. DNA for the CDR3: TGCAGCGTCCTTGGAGGGGGCAACACAGATACGCAGTATTTT.